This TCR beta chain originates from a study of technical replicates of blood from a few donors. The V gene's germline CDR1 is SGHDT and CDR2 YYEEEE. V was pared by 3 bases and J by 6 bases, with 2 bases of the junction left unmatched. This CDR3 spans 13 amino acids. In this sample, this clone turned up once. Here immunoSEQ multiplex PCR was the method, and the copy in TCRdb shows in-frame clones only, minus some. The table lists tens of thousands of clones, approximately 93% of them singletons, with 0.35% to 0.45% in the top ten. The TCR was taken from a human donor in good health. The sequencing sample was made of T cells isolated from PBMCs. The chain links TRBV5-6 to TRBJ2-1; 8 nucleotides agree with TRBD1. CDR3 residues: CASSWTGRNEQFF. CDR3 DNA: TGTGCCAGCAGCTGGACAGGGCGCAATGAGCAGTTCTTC.